These 10 T cell receptor beta chains originate from one sample sequenced in a study of OX40 agonist ivuxolimab in advanced cancers. Here immunoSEQ multiplex PCR was the method, and the copy in TCRdb shows in-frame clones only, minus some. The sample includes roughly 56,000 clones, approximately 85% of them seen just once. Sequencing used CD4+ or CD8+ T cells sorted from blood, obtained in a trial of the OX40 agonist ivuxolimab. Every receptor here comes from an adult with an advanced solid tumor such as melanoma, head and neck, liver or kidney cancer.

This chain joins TRBV11-2 and TRBJ2-1; TRBD2 agrees at 7 bases. This CDR3 spans 17 amino acids. CDR1 and CDR2 (germline): SGHAT, FQNNGV. V shed 5 bases and J 7 bases; nucleotides not matched to a gene: 17. The chain's CDR3 is CASSPAFTSVRVNEQFF. The CDR3 DNA sequence: TGTGCCAGCAGCCCGGCCTTCACTAGCGTCCGAGTAAATGAGCAGTTCTTC.

The gene calls are TRBV7-8 and TRBJ1-2, with unresolved D. CDR1 SGHVS and CDR2 FQNEAQ come from the germline V gene. The CDR3 spans 14 residues. V was trimmed by 1 base and J by 2 bases, leaving 8 bases between them. The CDR3 coding sequence is TGTGCCAGCAGCTTAGAGCCCGGGAACTATGGCTACACCTTC. Its protein is CASSLEPGNYGYTF.

The chain is built from TRBV18 and TRBJ2-2; D call uncertain. The CDR3 consists of 16 residues. Trimming removed 5 bases from V and 0 bases from J, with 13 bases in between. From germline, CDR1 is KGHSH and CDR2 LQKENI. CDR3: CASSEQANSNTGELFF. CDR3 nucleotides: TGTGCCAGCTCAGAACAAGCAAATTCGAACACCGGGGAGCTGTTTTTT. Complete variable domain (other parts from reference TRBV18 and TRBJ2-2): NAGVMQNPRHLVRRRGQEARLRCSPMKGHSHVYWYRQLPEEGLKFMVYLQKENIIDESGMPKERFSAEFPKEGPSILRIQQVVRGDSAAYFCASSEQANSNTGELFFGEGSRLTVL.

Remarks on this clone: The conserved phenylalanine or tryptophan is not found at the CDR3 terminus, so this likely reflects a read error. The V and J genes are TRBV7-2 and TRBJ1-1; D is perhaps TRBD1 (5 bases). The ends were cut back, 5 bases at V and 0 bases at J, with 13 bases in the middle. CDR1 and CDR2 (germline): SGHTA, FQGNSA. CDR3 length equals 15 residues. CDR3 protein: CASSPGRWMNTEAFL. The DNA of the CDR3 is TGTGCCAGCAGCCCAGGGCGGTGGATGAACACTGAAGCTTTCCTT.

The chain uses TRBV2 and TRBJ1-2, with D possibly TRBD1 on 6 matching bases. Germline loops: CDR1 SNHLY, CDR2 FYNNEI. This CDR3 has 14 residues. Trimming removed 6 bases at V and 4 bases at J, with 15 bases between. As DNA, the CDR3 is TGTGCCAGCAGCTTAGAGGAACAGGGCTATGGCTACACCTTC. This gives the protein CASSLEEQGYGYTF.

The chain couples TRBV28 to TRBJ1-5; TRBD1 agrees at 12 bases. Germline V gene sequence: CDR1 MDHEN, CDR2 SYDVKM. V lost 7 bases to trimming and J lost 0 bases; unmatched junction nucleotides: 7. CDR3 length equals 17 residues. CDR3 residues: CASTWGDRGPSNQPQHF. CDR3 DNA sequence: TGTGCCAGCACCTGGGGGGACAGGGGGCCTAGCAATCAGCCCCAGCATTTT.

The chain combines TRBV9 with TRBJ2-5; weak D call: TRBD1 (6 bases). The CDR3 sequence is 13 residues long. Trimming stripped 3 bases from V and 4 bases from J, with 10 bases between. Looked up from germline, CDR1 is SGDLS and CDR2 is YYNGEE. In nucleotides, the CDR3 is TGTGCCAGCAGCGCGCAGGGGAGAGAGACCCAGTACTTC. It encodes CASSAQGRETQYF.

A remark on this clone: One end of the junction does not line up with germline, which may come from a read error. The rearrangement uses TRBV7-7 and TRBJ2-5, with 11 positions matching TRBD2. CDR1 SSHAT and CDR2 FNYEAQ come from the germline V gene (reference sequence). CDR3 size: 17 residues. The CDR3 sequence is CASSLGLAGGSGETQYF. DNA of the CDR3: TGTGCTAGCAGCTTAGGTCTAGCGGGGGGATCGGGGGAGACCCAGTACTTC.

V is TRBV2 and J is TRBJ2-2; D remains ambiguous. Trimming pared 7 bases from V and 2 bases from J, leaving 8 bases between. This CDR3 contains 13 residues. CDR1 and CDR2 from the germline V gene are SNHLY and FYNNEI. The chain's CDR3 is CASNFENTGELFF. The CDR3 DNA follows: TGTGCCAGCAACTTCGAAAACACCGGGGAGCTGTTTTTT.

This rearrangement joins TRBV28 to TRBJ1-2; 9 bases agree with TRBD1. V was pared by 6 bases and J by 10 bases, with 18 bases of the junction left unmatched. Germline CDR1 and CDR2: MDHEN and SYDVKM. The CDR3 is made up of 16 amino acids. The DNA of the CDR3 is TGTGCCAGCAGCCCAGCCGGGACAGGGAGACAAATCGACTACACCTTC. Protein sequence: CASSPAGTGRQIDYTF.